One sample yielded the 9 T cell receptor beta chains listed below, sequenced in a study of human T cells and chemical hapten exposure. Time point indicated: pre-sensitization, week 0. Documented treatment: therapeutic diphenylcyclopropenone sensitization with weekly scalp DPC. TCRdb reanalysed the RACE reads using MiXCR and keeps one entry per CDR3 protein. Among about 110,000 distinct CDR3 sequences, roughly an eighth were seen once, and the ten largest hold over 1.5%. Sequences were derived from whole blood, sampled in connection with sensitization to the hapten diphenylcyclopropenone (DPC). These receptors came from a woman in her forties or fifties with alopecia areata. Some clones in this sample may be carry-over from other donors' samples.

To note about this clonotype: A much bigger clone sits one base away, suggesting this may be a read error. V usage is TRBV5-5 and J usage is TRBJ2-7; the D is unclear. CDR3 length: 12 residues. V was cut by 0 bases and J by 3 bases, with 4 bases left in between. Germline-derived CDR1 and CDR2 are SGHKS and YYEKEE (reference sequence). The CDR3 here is CASSLERYEQYF. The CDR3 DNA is TGTGCCAGCAGCTTGGAACGCTACGAGCAGTACTTC.

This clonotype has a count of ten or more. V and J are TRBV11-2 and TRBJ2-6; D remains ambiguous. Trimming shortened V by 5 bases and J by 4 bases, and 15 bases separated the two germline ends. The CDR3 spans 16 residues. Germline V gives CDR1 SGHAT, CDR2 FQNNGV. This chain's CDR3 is CASSLQTISGANVLTF. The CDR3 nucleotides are TGTGCCAGCAGCCTCCAGACGATATCCGGGGCCAACGTCCTGACTTTC.

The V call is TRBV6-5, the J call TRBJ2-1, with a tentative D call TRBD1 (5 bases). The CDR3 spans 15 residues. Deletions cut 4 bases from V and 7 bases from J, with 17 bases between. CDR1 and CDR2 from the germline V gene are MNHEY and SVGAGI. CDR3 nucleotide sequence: TGTGCCAGCAGTTCACCATCGACAGCGTCGAATGAGCAGTTCTTC. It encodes CASSSPSTASNEQFF.

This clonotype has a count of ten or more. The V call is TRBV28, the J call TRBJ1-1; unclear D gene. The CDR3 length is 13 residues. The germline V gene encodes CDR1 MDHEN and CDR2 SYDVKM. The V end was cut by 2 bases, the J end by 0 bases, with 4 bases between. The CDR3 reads CASSLPMNTEAFF. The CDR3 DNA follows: TGTGCCAGCAGTTTACCCATGAACACTGAAGCTTTCTTT.

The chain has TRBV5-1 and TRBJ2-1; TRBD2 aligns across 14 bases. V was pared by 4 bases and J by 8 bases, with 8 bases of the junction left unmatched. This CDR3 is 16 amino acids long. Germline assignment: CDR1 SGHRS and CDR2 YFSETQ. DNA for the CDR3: TGCGCCAGCAGCGCGGGTCCGGGACTAGCGGGAGATGAGCAGTTCTTC. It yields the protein CASSAGPGLAGDEQFF. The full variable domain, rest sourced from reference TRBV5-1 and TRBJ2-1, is KAGVTQTPRYLIKTRGQQVTLSCSPISGHRSVSWYQQTPGQGLQFLFEYFSETQRNKGNFPGRFSGRQFSNSRSEMNVSTLELGDSALYLCASSAGPGLAGDEQFFGPGTRLTVL.

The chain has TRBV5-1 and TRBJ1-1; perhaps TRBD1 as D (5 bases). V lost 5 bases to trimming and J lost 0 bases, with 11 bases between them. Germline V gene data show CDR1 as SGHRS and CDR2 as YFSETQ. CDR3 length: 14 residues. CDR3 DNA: TGCGCCAGCAGTTTACAGGTACTGAACACTGAAGCTTTCTTT. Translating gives CASSLQVLNTEAFF.

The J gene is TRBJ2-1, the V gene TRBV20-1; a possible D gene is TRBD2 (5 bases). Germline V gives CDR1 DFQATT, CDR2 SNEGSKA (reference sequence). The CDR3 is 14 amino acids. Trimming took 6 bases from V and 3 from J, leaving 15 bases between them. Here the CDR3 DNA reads TGCAGTGCCACTGGACTCGACGTCTACAATGAGCAGTTCTTC. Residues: CSATGLDVYNEQFF.

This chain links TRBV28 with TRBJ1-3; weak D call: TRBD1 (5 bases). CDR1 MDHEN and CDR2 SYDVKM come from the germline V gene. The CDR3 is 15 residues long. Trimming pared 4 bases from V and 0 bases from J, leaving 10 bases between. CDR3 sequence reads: CASSSGTLSGNTIYF. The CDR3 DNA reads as TGTGCCAGCAGTTCCGGGACTCTCTCTGGAAACACCATATATTTT.

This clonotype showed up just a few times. CDR3 sequence reads: CASSPLDRAPEAFF. In DNA form, the CDR3 reads TGTGCCAGCAGCCCCTTGGACCGGGCCCCTGAAGCTTTCTTT. The chain carries TRBV5-5 and TRBJ1-1; no clear D. The CDR3 covers 14 residues. V was trimmed by 4 bases and J by 6 bases, leaving 16 bases between them. CDR1 and CDR2 from the germline V gene are SGHKS and YYEKEE (reference sequence).